Following are 6 T cell receptor beta chains from one sample sequenced in a study of T cells in tuberculosis. Method: immunoSEQ multiplex PCR; TCRdb's copy keeps in-frame clones and lacks some. The table has approximately 49,000 clones, 90% to 95% seen once. Time point given: new active TB diagnosis, blood taken before or within 7 days of starting treatment. The specimen was PBMCs, collected at tuberculosis diagnosis. These receptors originate from an adult with tuberculosis.

The rearrangement joins TRBV7-9 to TRBJ1-2; 7 bases fit TRBD1. The CDR3 runs 16 residues. V lost 1 base to trimming and J lost 4 bases; unmatched junction nucleotides: 9. CDR1 and CDR2 from the germline V gene are SEHNR and FQNEAQ (reference sequence). CDR3 DNA sequence: TGTGCCAGCAGCTTAGAGACAGGGCGGGATTCCTATGGCTACACCTTC. Translated: CASSLETGRDSYGYTF.

This rearrangement joins TRBV6-6 to TRBJ2-2; D may be TRBD1 (6 bases). V was cut by 2 bases and J by 5 bases, with 9 bases left in between. The CDR3 extends over 14 amino acids. Per germline, CDR1 MNHNY and CDR2 SVGAGI (reference sequence). The DNA of the CDR3 is TGTGCCAGCAGTTACCAGGGGCGGACCGGGGAGCTGTTTTTT. Translation gives CASSYQGRTGELFF.

The rearrangement links TRBV29-1 to TRBJ2-1; D unresolved. Germline CDR1 and CDR2: SQVTM and ANQGSEA. The V end lost 7 bases, the J end lost 4 bases, and 11 bases lay between the germline ends. The CDR3 contains 12 residues. The CDR3 DNA sequence: TGCAGCGCTAGGCGGCAGTACAATGAGCAGTTCTTC. Protein sequence: CSARRQYNEQFF.

The V call is TRBV6-5, the J call TRBJ1-2; a weak D match, TRBD1 (6 bases). This CDR3 contains 15 residues. V shed 5 bases and J shed 2 bases, with 15 bases lying between them. Germline lookup yields CDR1 MNHEY and CDR2 SVGAGI. The CDR3 DNA reads as TGTGCCAGCAGTACCAAGACAGGATGGAACTATGGCTACACCTTC. Translating it yields CASSTKTGWNYGYTF.

The chain couples TRBV27 to TRBJ2-5; tentative D call: TRBD1 (6 bases). The germline gives CDR1 MNHEY, CDR2 SMNVEV (reference sequence). Trimming left V 4 bases short and J 5 bases short, with 11 bases between. The CDR3 totals 13 residues. The chain's CDR3 is CASSYREAETQYF. CDR3 bases: TGTGCCAGCAGTTACAGGGAAGCGGAGACCCAGTACTTC.

The J gene is TRBJ2-7, the V gene TRBV27, with a possible D match to TRBD1 (7 bases). This CDR3 is 14 amino acids long. The germline CDR1 and CDR2 sequences are MNHEY and SMNVEV (reference sequence). The V and J ends lost 8 bases and 3 bases respectively, with 17 bases between them. The chain's CDR3 is CASGRTGGIYEQYF. CDR3 nucleotides: TGTGCCAGCGGAAGGACAGGCGGGATCTACGAGCAGTACTTC.